This is a list of T cell receptor beta chains from one sample in a study of blood T cell repertoires in COVID-19. Assay used: immunoSEQ multiplex PCR; TCRdb lists only in-frame clones, some missing. The table lists more than 85,000 clones, approximately 80% of them singletons. Sequences were obtained from peripheral blood. All receptors come from a man between 65 and 80 years old with acute or convalescent COVID-19. Both conserved end residues are part of each CDR3. D genes are given only for firm matches. Some rows have no size entry. The others give once, few or many, or a class for an expanded clone.

j_gene	abundance	v_gene	d_gene	CDR3nt	CDR3aa
TRBJ2-5	-	TRBV30	TRBD1	TGTGCCTGGAGTAGGGAGACAGGGTTAGAGACCCAGTACTTC	CAWSRETGLETQYF
TRBJ2-1	-	TRBV14	TRBD2	TGTGCCAGCAGCCAAGTATCTAGCGGGGGGGCCGAGGAGAATGAGCAGTTCTTC	CASSQVSSGGAEENEQFF
TRBJ2-1	-	TRBV27	TRBD1	TGTGCCAGCAGGGTCGACAGGGGTGGGAATGAGCAGTTCTTC	CASRVDRGGNEQFF
TRBJ1-2	-	TRBV2	-	TGTGCCAGCAGTCAGGGAATAGCTAACTATGGCTACACCTTC	CASSQGIANYGYTF
TRBJ1-5	-	TRBV6-1	TRBD1	TGTGCCAGCAGTGACCCGGGACAGGGGGGGTCCCAGCATTTT	CASSDPGQGGSQHF
TRBJ2-5	-	TRBV6-6	-	TGTGCCAGCAGCCTTCTGGGCAGCCAAGAGACCCAGTACTTC	CASSLLGSQETQYF
TRBJ2-7	-	TRBV28	-	TGTGCCAGCAGTTCCCTATACCTAGTGGGAGGTTACTCCTACGAGCAGTACTTC	CASSSLYLVGGYSYEQYF
TRBJ2-3	-	TRBV28	TRBD1	TGTGCCAGCAGTTCCCCGGGACAGATAACAGATACGCAGTATTTT	CASSSPGQITDTQYF
TRBJ1-5	-	TRBV18	-	TGTGCCAGCTCACCACTTTCAACAGCTAATAGCAATCAGCCCCAGCATTTT	CASSPLSTANSNQPQHF
TRBJ2-5	-	TRBV7-2	-	TGTGCCAGCAGCTTCGCGGGGCACCAAGAGACCCAGTACTTC	CASSFAGHQETQYF
TRBJ1-2	-	TRBV28	-	TGTGCCAGCAGCTCCGGGACACCTTATGGCTACACCTTC	CASSSGTPYGYTF
TRBJ1-1	-	TRBV6-5	-	TGTGCCAGCAGTTGGCAGATGAACACTGAAGCTTTCTTT	CASSWQMNTEAFF
TRBJ2-3	-	TRBV14	-	TGTGCCAGCAGCCAAGGCGTTTTTGGTACGCAGTATTTT	CASSQGVFGTQYF
TRBJ1-2	-	TRBV30	-	TGTGCCTGGAGTCAGGACGGGGACTATGGCTACACCTTC	CAWSQDGDYGYTF
TRBJ1-4	medium-sized	TRBV19	TRBD1	TGTGCCAGTAGTATAGGGACAGGGGATTCTTATACGGAAAAACTGTTTTTT	CASSIGTGDSYTEKLFF
TRBJ1-2	-	TRBV29-1	-	TGCAGCGTTGAGTCGGTTAACGGCTACACCTTC	CSVESVNGYTF
TRBJ2-5	-	TRBV5-5	-	TGTGCCAGCAGCTTGTCGCCGGGTACGGGAGAGACCCAGTACTTC	CASSLSPGTGETQYF
TRBJ2-5	few	TRBV30	TRBD2	TGTGCCTGGAGTGTCGGTCCTAGCGGCCAAGAGACCCAGTACTTC	CAWSVGPSGQETQYF
TRBJ2-5	-	TRBV21-1	-	TGTGCCAGCAGCAAAGTTTGGGCAAAGAATCAAGAGACCCAGTACTTC	CASSKVWAKNQETQYF
TRBJ1-5	-	TRBV6-5	TRBD1	TGTGCCACCTCCTTACGGACAGGGGGACATCAGCCCCAGCATTTT	CATSLRTGGHQPQHF
TRBJ2-1	-	TRBV3-1/TRBV3-2	TRBD1	TGTGCCAGCAGCCATGGGACAGGCCATAACTACAATGAGCAGTTCTTC	CASSHGTGHNYNEQFF
TRBJ1-2	-	TRBV21-1	-	TGTGCCAGCAGCAAAGCTCGGACAGGGGCCGGGAACTATGGCTACACCTTC	CASSKARTGAGNYGYTF
TRBJ1-2	-	TRBV5-5	-	TGTGCCAGCAGCTTGGCCCCCCGAAACAGCTATGGCTACACCTTC	CASSLAPRNSYGYTF
TRBJ1-1	-	TRBV30	-	TGTGCCTGGGGTAAGACAGGAGTCACTGAAGCTTTCTTT	CAWGKTGVTEAFF
TRBJ2-7	-	TRBV9	TRBD2	TGTGCCAGCAGCGTAGGTGGCGGGAGAGCCGACGAGCAGTACTTC	CASSVGGGRADEQYF
TRBJ1-1	once	TRBV6-4	-	TGTGCCAGCAAACCTTCGGGACATCTGAACACTGAAGCTTTCTTT	CASKPSGHLNTEAFF
TRBJ2-1	-	TRBV18	TRBD1	TGTGCCAGCTCACCACGTCAGGGGGCAGTGGGTGAGCAGTTCTTC	CASSPRQGAVGEQFF
TRBJ1-6	-	TRBV30	-	TGTGCCTGGCTCAGACGGCTTCCCTGGGCTAATAATTCACCCCTCCACTTT	CAWLRRLPWANNSPLHF
TRBJ2-1	-	TRBV5-1	TRBD2	TGCGCCAGCAGCAGGGGACTAGCGGGAGTGAATGAGCAGTTCTTC	CASSRGLAGVNEQFF
TRBJ2-1	once	TRBV7-8	TRBD2	TGTGCCAGCAGCTTAGTGCGGCTAGCGGGGCCGAATGAGCAGTTCTTC	CASSLVRLAGPNEQFF
TRBJ1-1	-	TRBV27	-	TGTGCCAGCAGTTTTCTGAGACACAGTTCCGAAGCTTTCTTT	CASSFLRHSSEAFF
TRBJ1-5	-	TRBV19	-	TGTGCCAGTAGTATCGGTCGGAGCAGGCAGGGGCAGCCCCAGCATTTT	CASSIGRSRQGQPQHF
TRBJ2-4	few	TRBV19	-	TGTGCCACCAACTCCCCAGGGGACAAAAACATTCAGTACTTC	CATNSPGDKNIQYF
TRBJ1-2	-	TRBV10-3	-	TGTGCCATCAGTGAGTCTTCCACCAGCTATGGCTACACCTTC	CAISESSTSYGYTF
TRBJ1-5	-	TRBV7-9	-	TGTGCCAGCAGCTTAGGGGCACCTTATAGCAATCAGCCCCAGCATTTT	CASSLGAPYSNQPQHF
TRBJ1-1	-	TRBV18	TRBD1	TGTGCCAGCTCACCCGGAAGGACAGGGGGGACCCCTGAAGCTTTCTTT	CASSPGRTGGTPEAFF
TRBJ1-2	-	TRBV19	-	TGTGCCAGTATGCCTGGGAGTAACTATGGCTACACCTTC	CASMPGSNYGYTF
TRBJ2-1	-	TRBV27	-	TGTGCCAGCAGTTTAGAGACTTCCTACAATGAGCAGTTCTTC	CASSLETSYNEQFF
TRBJ1-3	once	TRBV15	-	TGTGCCACCAGCAGCCAAACTGCAGGGGAATCAGGAAACACCATATATTTT	CATSSQTAGESGNTIYF
TRBJ1-1	-	TRBV7-9	-	TGTGCCAGCAGCATTACAGGGAGTAACACTGAAGCTTTCTTT	CASSITGSNTEAFF
TRBJ1-4	-	TRBV7-2	TRBD1	TGTGCCAGCAGCTTAGGGTGGACAGGGCTGGCTAATGAAAAACTGTTTTTT	CASSLGWTGLANEKLFF
TRBJ2-4	-	TRBV14	TRBD1	TGTGCCAGCAGCCAATCGATAGACAGGGGAAACATTCAGTACTTC	CASSQSIDRGNIQYF
TRBJ1-1	few	TRBV5-1	-	TGCGCCAGCAGCGCCCCTGGGGGGGCTGAAGCTTTCTTT	CASSAPGGAEAFF
TRBJ2-1	-	TRBV10-1	TRBD2	TGCGCCGCAGCAAGCGGGGGCTCCTACAATGAGCAGTTCTTC	CAAASGGSYNEQFF
TRBJ2-7	-	TRBV18	-	TGTGCCAGCTCACCCCGGGGGGCAGGGAGTTACGAGCAGTACTTC	CASSPRGAGSYEQYF